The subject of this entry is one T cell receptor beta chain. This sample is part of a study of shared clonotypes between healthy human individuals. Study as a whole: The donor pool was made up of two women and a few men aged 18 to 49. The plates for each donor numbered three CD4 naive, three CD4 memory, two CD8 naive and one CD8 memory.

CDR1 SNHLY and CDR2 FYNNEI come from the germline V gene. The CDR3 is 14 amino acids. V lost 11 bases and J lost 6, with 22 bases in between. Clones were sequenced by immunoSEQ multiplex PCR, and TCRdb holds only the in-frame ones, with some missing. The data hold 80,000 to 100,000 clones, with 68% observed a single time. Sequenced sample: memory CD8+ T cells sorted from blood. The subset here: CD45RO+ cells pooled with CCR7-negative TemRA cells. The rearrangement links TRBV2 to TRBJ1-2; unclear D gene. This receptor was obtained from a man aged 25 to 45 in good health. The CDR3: CAARVLEPSHGYTF. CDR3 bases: TGTGCCGCGAGAGTTTTAGAGCCTTCCCATGGCTACACCTTC.